This T cell receptor (beta chain) was identified during a study of vaccination effects on CD4 cells after COVID-19. Study in general: Convalescent patient samples, from a couple of individuals, date to 16 days and one week before vaccination.

Details on this clone: The antigen remains undetermined.

Study-wide results and caveats: There was marked clonal contraction among infection- and vaccine-induced clones late after vaccination.

Culturing for about 10 days preceded CD4+ T cell isolation. Convalescent patients had PCR-confirmed SARS-CoV-2 infection between March and December 2020. Half-medium replacement with IL-2 medium occurred on days 3 and 7. Profiled with immunoSEQ multiplex PCR; TCRdb holds only in-frame clones, not every one. Here the sample spans some 63,000 clones, approximately 72% being singletons. The CDR3 has 13 amino acids. Germline V gene sequence: CDR1 MNHEY, CDR2 SVGAGI. V was trimmed by 4 bases and J by 5 bases, leaving 12 bases between them. The sequence came from a human donor who had a prior SARS-CoV-2 infection. Sequences were derived from CD4+ T cells from PBMCs cultured without peptide, sampled before COVID-19 vaccination. The gene calls are TRBV6-5 and TRBJ2-7; D is perhaps TRBD1 or TRBD2 (5 bases each). The DNA for the CDR3 is TGTGCCAGCAGTTCCCGGGACGTCGACGAGCAGTACTTC. It is translated as CASSSRDVDEQYF.